Described below is a single TCR beta chain sequence and its context. Its antigen is still unknown. This sample was taken from a study of blood T cells in healthy people across ages. Study-level findings and limits: The fall in TCR beta diversity per million T cells was roughly linear with age. Unknown CMV status may confound age-related changes in expanded clones. A strong correlation was seen between TCR beta diversity and naive T cell percentage.

Looked up from germline, CDR1 is SGDLS and CDR2 is YYNGEE. The germline V and J ends were trimmed by 4 bases and 4 bases, with 23 bases remaining between them. The CDR3 has 17 residues. A sample-barcoded 5' primer and a J-beta primer mix were used in a second PCR of roughly 6 to 11 cycles. The authors tagged each cDNA molecule using a template-switch adaptor with 12 random nucleotides. MiXCR, run by TCRdb on the 5' RACE reads, gives a single entry per CDR3 protein. This sample has hundreds of thousands of distinct CDR3 sequences; 55% to 70% occur once, and the top ten carry 22%. The rearrangement uses TRBV9 and TRBJ2-5; TRBD1 might be the D (6 bases). The sequencing sample was made of blood. The origin of this receptor is a man in his thirties or forties in good health. The CDR3, as DNA: TGTGCCAGCAGCCCCTCGGAACACAGGGTTTCGGGAGAGACCCAGTACTTC. Its translation is CASSPSEHRVSGETQYF.